The rows below give T cell receptor beta chains drawn from one sample of a study of Graves' ophthalmopathy and Graves' hyperthyroidism. One entry per CDR3 protein, called by TCRdb with MiXCR from the multiplex PCR reads. The sample holds around 340,000 distinct CDR3 sequences, roughly 17% seen once. What was sequenced was peripheral blood. The receptors here all came from an adult man with Graves' ophthalmopathy. The CDR3 runs from the conserved cysteine through the conserved F or W. D genes are given only for firm matches. Only part of the rows carry a size: once, few, many, or a class if the clone is expanded.

>TRBJ2-5|.|.|TRBV6-5
CASSYSGFGETQYF
TGTGCCAGCAGTTACTCTGGGTTCGGAGAGACCCAGTACTTC
>TRBJ1-3|TRBD1|many|TRBV9
CASSVVDRGVSGNTIYF
TGTGCCAGCAGCGTAGTCGACAGGGGGGTTTCTGGAAACACCATATATTTT
>TRBJ2-7|.|many|TRBV12-3/TRBV12-4
CASSLDPPGSYEQYF
TGTGCCAGCAGTTTAGACCCCCCGGGGTCCTACGAGCAGTACTTC
>TRBJ2-2|.|.|TRBV7-2
CASSLADYTGELFF
TGTGCCAGCAGCTTAGCAGACTACACCGGGGAGCTGTTTTTT
>TRBJ1-1|TRBD1|few|TRBV30
CAWIRTGYVSVTEAFF
TGTGCCTGGATCAGGACAGGGTATGTGTCGGTTACTGAAGCTTTCTTT
>TRBJ2-4|TRBD2|many|TRBV6-5
CASTNTGGNIQYF
TGTGCCAGCACCAACACGGGGGGGAACATTCAGTACTTC
>TRBJ1-1|.|many|TRBV6-2/TRBV6-3
CASSYRGPERAFF
TGTGCCAGCAGTTACCGGGGGCCGGAACGGGCTTTCTTT
>TRBJ2-7|TRBD2|many|TRBV11-2
CASSLVAGGGEQYF
TGTGCCAGCAGCTTAGTAGCGGGAGGGGGGGAGCAGTACTTC
>TRBJ2-5|TRBD2|.|TRBV15
CATSLAGEVRETQYF
TGTGCCACCAGCCTAGCGGGAGAAGTGCGAGAGACCCAGTACTTC
>TRBJ2-5|.|many|TRBV6-1
CASSERSGSWGETQYF
TGTGCCAGCAGTGAACGAAGTGGGAGCTGGGGTGAGACCCAGTACTTC